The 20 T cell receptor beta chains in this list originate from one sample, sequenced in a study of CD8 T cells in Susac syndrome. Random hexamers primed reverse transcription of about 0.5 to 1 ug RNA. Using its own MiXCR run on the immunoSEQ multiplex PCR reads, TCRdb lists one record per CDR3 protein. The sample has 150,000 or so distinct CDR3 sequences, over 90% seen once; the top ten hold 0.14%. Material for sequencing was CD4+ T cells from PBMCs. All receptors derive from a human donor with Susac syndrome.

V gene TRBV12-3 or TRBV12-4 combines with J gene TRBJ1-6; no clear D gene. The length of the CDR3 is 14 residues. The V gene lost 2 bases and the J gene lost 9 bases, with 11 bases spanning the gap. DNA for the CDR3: TGTGCCAGCAGTTTACTTGGGGAAGGTTCACCCCTCCACTTT. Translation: CASSLLGEGSPLHF.

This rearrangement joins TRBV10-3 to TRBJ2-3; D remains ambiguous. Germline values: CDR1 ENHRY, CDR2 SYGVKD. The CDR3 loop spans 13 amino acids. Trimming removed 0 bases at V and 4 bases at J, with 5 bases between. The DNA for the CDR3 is TGTGCCATCAGTGAGTCGGGCGCAGATACGCAGTATTTT. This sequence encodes CAISESGADTQYF.

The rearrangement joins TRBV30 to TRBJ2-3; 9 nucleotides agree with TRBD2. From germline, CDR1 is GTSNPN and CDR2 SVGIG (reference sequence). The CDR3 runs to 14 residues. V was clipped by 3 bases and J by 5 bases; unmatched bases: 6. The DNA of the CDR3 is TGTGCCTGGAGGAGGACTAGCGTGGTAGATACGCAGTATTTT. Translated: CAWRRTSVVDTQYF.

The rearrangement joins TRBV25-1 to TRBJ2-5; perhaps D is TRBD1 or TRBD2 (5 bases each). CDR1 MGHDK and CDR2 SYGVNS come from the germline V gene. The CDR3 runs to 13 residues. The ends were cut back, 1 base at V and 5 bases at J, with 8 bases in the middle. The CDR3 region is CASSELGDETQYF. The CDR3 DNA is TGTGCCAGCAGTGAATTGGGGGACGAGACCCAGTACTTC.

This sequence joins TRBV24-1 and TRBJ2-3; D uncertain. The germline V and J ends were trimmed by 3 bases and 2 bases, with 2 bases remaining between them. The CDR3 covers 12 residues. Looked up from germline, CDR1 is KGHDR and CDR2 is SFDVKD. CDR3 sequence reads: CATSDTTDTQYF. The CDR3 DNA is TGTGCCACCAGTGATACCACAGATACGCAGTATTTT.

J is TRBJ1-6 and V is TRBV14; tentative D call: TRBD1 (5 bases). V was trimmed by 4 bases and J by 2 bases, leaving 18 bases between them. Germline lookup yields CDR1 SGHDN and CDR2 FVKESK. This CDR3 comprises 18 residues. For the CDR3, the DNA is TGTGCCAGCAGCCGACGTCTACATTGGGGGGCCTATAATTCACCCCTCCACTTT. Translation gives CASSRRLHWGAYNSPLHF.

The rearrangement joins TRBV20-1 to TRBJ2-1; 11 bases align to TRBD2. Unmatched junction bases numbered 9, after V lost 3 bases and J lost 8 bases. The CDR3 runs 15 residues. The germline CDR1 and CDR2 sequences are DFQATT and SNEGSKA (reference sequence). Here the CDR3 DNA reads TGCAGTGCTAGTGTACTAGCGGGAGAGGTCGATGAGCAGTTCTTC. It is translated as CSASVLAGEVDEQFF.

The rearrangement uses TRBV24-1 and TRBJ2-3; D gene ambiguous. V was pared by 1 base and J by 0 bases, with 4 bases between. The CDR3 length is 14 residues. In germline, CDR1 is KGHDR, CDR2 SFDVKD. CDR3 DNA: TGTGCCACCAGTGATTTTGGGAGCACAGATACGCAGTATTTT. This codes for CATSDFGSTDTQYF.

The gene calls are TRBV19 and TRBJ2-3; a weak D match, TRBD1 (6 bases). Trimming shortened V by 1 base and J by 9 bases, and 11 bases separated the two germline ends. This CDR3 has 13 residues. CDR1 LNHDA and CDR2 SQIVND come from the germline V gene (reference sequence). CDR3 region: CASSIVTQGTQYF. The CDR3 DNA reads TGTGCCAGTAGTATAGTTACCCAGGGGACGCAGTATTTT.

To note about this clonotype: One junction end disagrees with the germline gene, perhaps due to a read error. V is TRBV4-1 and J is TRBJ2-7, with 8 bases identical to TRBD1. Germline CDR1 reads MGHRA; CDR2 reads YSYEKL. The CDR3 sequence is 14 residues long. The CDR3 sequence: CASSQQGGTYEQYF. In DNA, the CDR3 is TGTGCCAGCAGTCAACAGGGGGGAACCTACGAGCAGTACTTC.

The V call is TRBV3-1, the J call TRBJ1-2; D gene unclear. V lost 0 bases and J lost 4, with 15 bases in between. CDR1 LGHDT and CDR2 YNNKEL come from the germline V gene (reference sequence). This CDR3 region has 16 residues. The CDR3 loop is CASSQDAGIRVYGYTF. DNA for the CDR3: TGTGCCAGCAGCCAAGATGCAGGTATTAGGGTCTATGGCTACACCTTC.

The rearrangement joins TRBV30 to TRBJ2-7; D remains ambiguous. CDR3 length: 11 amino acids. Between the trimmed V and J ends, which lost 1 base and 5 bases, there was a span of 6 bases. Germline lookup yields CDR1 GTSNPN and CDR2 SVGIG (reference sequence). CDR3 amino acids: CAWSEKNEQYF. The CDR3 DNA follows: TGTGCCTGGAGTGAAAAGAACGAGCAGTACTTC.

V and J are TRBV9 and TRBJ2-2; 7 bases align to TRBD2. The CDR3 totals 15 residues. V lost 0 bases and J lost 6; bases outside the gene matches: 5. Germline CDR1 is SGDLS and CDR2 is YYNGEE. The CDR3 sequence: CASSVETSFAGELFF. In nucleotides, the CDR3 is TGTGCCAGCAGCGTAGAGACTAGCTTCGCCGGGGAGCTGTTTTTT.

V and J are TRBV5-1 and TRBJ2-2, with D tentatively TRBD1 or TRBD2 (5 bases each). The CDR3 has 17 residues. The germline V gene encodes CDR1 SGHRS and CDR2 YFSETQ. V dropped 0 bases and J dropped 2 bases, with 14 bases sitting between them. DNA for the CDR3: TGCGCCAGCAGCTTGGCGGCAGGGAGTCCCAACACCGGGGAGCTGTTTTTT. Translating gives CASSLAAGSPNTGELFF.

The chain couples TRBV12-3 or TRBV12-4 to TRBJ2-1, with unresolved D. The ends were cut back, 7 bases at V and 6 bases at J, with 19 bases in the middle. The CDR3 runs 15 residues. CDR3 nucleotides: TGTGCCAGCACCCCAGGCCCCCAAGGCCCCAATGAGCAGTTCTTC. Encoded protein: CASTPGPQGPNEQFF.

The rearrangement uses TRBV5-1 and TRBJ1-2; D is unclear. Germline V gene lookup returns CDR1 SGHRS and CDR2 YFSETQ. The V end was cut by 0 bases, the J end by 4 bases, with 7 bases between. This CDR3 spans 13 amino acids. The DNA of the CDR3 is TGCGCCAGCAGCTTGGACCGTCGCTATGGCTACACCTTC. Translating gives CASSLDRRYGYTF.

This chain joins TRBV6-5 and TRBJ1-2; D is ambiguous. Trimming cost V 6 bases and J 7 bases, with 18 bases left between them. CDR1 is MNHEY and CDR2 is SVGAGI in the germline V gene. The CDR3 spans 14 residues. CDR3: CASSSGGNRVGYTF. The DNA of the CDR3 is TGTGCCAGCAGCTCCGGAGGGAATAGGGTTGGCTACACCTTC.

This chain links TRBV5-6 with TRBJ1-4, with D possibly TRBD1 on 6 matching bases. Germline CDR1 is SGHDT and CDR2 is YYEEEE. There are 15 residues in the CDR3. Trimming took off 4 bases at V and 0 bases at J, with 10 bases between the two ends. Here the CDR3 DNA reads TGTGCCAGCAGCGACGGACAGACAACTAATGAAAAACTGTTTTTT. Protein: CASSDGQTTNEKLFF. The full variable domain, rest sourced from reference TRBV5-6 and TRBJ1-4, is DAGVTQSPTHLIKTRGQQVTLRCSPKSGHDTVSWYQQALGQGPQFIFQYYEEEERQRGNFPDRFSGHQFPNYSSELNVNALLLGDSALYLCASSDGQTTNEKLFFGSGTQLSVL.

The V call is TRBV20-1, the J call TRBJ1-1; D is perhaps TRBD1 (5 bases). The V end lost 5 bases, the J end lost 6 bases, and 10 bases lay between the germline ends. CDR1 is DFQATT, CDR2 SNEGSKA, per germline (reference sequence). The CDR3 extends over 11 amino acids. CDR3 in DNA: TGCAGTGCTCCGCTGGGGGCTGAAGCTTTCTTT. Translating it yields CSAPLGAEAFF.

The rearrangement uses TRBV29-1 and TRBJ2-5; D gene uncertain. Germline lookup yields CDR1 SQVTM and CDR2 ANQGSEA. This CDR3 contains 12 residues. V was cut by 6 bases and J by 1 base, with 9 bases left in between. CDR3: CSVIGFQETQYF. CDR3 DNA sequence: TGCAGCGTGATCGGCTTCCAAGAGACCCAGTACTTC.